What follows describes a single T cell receptor beta chain. What it binds is not known. The source of the sample is a study of PD-1 blockade in classical Hodgkin lymphoma. Findings and limits, study-wide: Baseline TCR diversity was reportedly lower in newly diagnosed patients than healthy donors. CD4+ TCR diversity rose significantly by C4D1, and CD8+ TCR diversity did not. Some patients began nivolumab under 1 year after ASCT. These patients were excluded from later analyses.

Measured with immunoSEQ multiplex PCR; TCRdb has only the in-frame clones, and not every one. The sample yields roughly 25,000 clones, 84% seen once. Germline assignment: CDR1 MNHNS and CDR2 SASEGT. This CDR3 has 12 residues. V lost 7 bases and J 4 bases, leaving 8 bases between the germline ends. Following autologous stem cell transplantation, relapse occurred in every patient, and exposure to brentuximab vedotin varied. Isolation of CD4+ T cells from thawed PBMCs was performed by magnetic negative selection. This specimen consisted of CD4+ T cells from blood, obtained at baseline. This chain links TRBV6-1 with TRBJ1-3; D is undetermined. The receptor was isolated from a human donor with classical Hodgkin lymphoma. The CDR3 DNA reads TGTGCCAGCAAGCAGGAAGGAAACACCATATATTTT. Its translation is CASKQEGNTIYF.